This T cell receptor beta chain was observed in a study of shared clonotypes between healthy human individuals. Turning to the study itself: Donor ages ranged 18 to 49 years: two women, a few men. Each donor had three CD4 naive, three CD4 memory, two CD8 naive and one CD8 memory plate.

In the case of this clone: No antigen is known for it.

Overall study findings and caveats: Some naive CD4 clonotypes, approximately 4.5%, turned up in common across a few donors.

Data came from immunoSEQ multiplex PCR; TCRdb stores just in-frame clones and leaves some out. The sample holds over a million clones; around 78% are singletons and the top ten take 0.5% to 0.65%. The donors were all Caucasian adults (living in Nashville, Tennessee). The sequence was collected from a man younger than 35 in good health. Some clones in this sample may be carry-over from other donors' samples. The sample was memory CD4+ T cells from PBMCs. Subset: CD45RA-negative fraction.

CDR3 sequence reads: CAISQEAAASSYEQYF. CDR3 sequence (DNA): TGTGCCATCAGCCAAGAGGCGGCGGCCAGCTCCTACGAGCAGTACTTC. The V and J genes are TRBV10-3 and TRBJ2-7; D is unresolved. Trimming pared 6 bases from V and 0 bases from J, leaving 18 bases between. CDR1 ENHRY and CDR2 SYGVKD come from the germline V gene. The CDR3 contains 16 residues.